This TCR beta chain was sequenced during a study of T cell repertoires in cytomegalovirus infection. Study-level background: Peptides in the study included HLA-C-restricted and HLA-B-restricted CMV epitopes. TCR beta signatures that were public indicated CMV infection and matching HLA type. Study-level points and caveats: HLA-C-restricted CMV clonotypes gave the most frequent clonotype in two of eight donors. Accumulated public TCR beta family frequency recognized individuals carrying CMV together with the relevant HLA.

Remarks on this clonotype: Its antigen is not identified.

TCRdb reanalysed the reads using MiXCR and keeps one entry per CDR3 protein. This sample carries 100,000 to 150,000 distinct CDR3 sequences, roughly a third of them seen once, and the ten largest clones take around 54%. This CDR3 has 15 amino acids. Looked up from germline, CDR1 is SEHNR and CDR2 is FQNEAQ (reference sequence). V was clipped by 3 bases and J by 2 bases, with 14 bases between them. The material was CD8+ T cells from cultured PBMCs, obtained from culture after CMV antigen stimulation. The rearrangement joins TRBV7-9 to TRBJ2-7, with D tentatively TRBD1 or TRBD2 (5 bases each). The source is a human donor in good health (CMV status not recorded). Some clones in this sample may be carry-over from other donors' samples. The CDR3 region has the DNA TGTGCCAGCAGCTTTAACCTACTGGGGGCCTACGAGCAGTACTTC. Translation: CASSFNLLGAYEQYF.